This T cell receptor (beta chain) was identified in a study of T cells in Graves' hyperthyroidism and ophthalmopathy. In its sample, this clonotype was seen many times. Trimming pared 6 bases from V and 5 bases from J, leaving 20 bases between. CDR1 is MNHEY, CDR2 SVGEGT, per germline. This CDR3 has 15 amino acids. There were TCR beta CDR3 regions amplified from RNA transcripts. When the TCR CDR3 underwent first-round RT-PCR, the HTBI primer set was used. Each CDR3 protein is one row after TCRdb ran MiXCR on the multiplex PCR reads. The sample has over 350,000 distinct CDR3 sequences; about 15% are singletons.

Sequenced: blood. The genes are TRBV6-2 or TRBV6-3 and TRBJ2-7; possibly TRBD1 for D (5 bases). The receptor's source is a man aged 18 to 29 with Graves' ophthalmopathy. The CDR3 DNA reads TGTGCCAGCAGACGAACAGGATCCGGAGACCACGAGCAGTACTTC. The encoded protein is CASRRTGSGDHEQYF.